This T cell receptor beta chain was profiled in a study of T cells expressing NK-cell markers. Study information: Among eight sequenced donors, seven carried HCMV seropositivity while one was seronegative.

CDR3 size: 13 residues. Germline CDR1 and CDR2: GTSNPN and SVGIG (reference sequence). Production of TCR beta cDNA relied on 5'RACE template switching with UMIs. TCRdb re-called the 5' RACE reads and shows each CDR3 protein once, DNA omitted. Seen in this sample are some 410,000 distinct CDR3 sequences; the ten most common clones hold less than 7.5%. V usage is TRBV30 and J usage is TRBJ1-5. This TCR derives from a woman aged 18 to 75 in good health. Input material: blood T cells: a sorted CD56 or NKG2C T cell subset, CD4+ or CD8+ T cells, or bulk PBMC T cells (not recorded which). This CDR3 is CALEGRANQPQHF.